These 24 T cell receptor beta chains originate from one sample sequenced in a study of cytomegalovirus exposure and HLA in healthy donors. The PCR employed 60 Vbeta primers together with 13 Jbeta primers. The method was immunoSEQ multiplex PCR; TCRdb's version includes in-frame clones alone and lacks a portion of them. The sample contains approximately 86,000 clones, 75% to 90% of which appear only once. Sequenced: PBMCs. All receptors derive from a man in his forties in good health and CMV-seropositive.

CDR3 sequence reads: CASSKGTGLAGAREETQYF. CDR3 sequence (DNA): TGTGCCAGCAGTAAAGGGACAGGACTAGCGGGAGCGCGGGAGGAGACCCAGTACTTC. This chain joins TRBV6-1 and TRBJ2-5; TRBD2 agrees at 13 bases. This CDR3 is 19 amino acids long. J gave up 5 bases and V 5 bases, and 17 bases lay outside the gene matches. Germline CDR1 MNHNS, CDR2 SASEGT.

V gene TRBV10-2 combines with J gene TRBJ1-1, with 8 bases matching TRBD1. The V gene end was trimmed by 4 bases and the J gene end by 6 bases; junction bases not matched to a gene: 4. CDR3 length: 13 residues. From germline, CDR1 is WSHSY and CDR2 SAAADI. The CDR3 protein is CASSVVRGPEAFF. The CDR3, as DNA: TGCGCCAGCAGTGTGGTCAGGGGGCCTGAAGCTTTCTTT.

The rearrangement uses TRBV18 and TRBJ1-5; weak D call: TRBD1 (5 bases). With 3 bases removed from V and 3 bases from J, the gap between germline ends came to 12 bases. The CDR3 spans 15 residues. Germline CDR1 KGHSH, CDR2 LQKENI. In DNA form, the CDR3 reads TGTGCCAGCTCACCTGCGGGACTAGACAATCAGCCCCAGCATTTT. Translating gives CASSPAGLDNQPQHF.

The V and J genes are TRBV7-8 and TRBJ2-5, with 9 bases matching TRBD1. V shed 5 bases, J shed 5 bases, and the junction held 9 bases outside the gene matches. The length of the CDR3 is 15 residues. Per germline, CDR1 SGHVS and CDR2 FQNEAQ. The CDR3 coding sequence is TGTGCCAGCAGCCTGACAGGGGGAGGTGGGGAGACCCAGTACTTC. Translated, it gives CASSLTGGGGETQYF.

V gene TRBV9 combines with J gene TRBJ2-7, with 8 bases identical to TRBD2. Trimming removed 0 bases from V and 5 bases from J; junction bases left unmatched: 4. In germline, CDR1 is SGDLS, CDR2 YYNGEE. CDR3 length: 14 residues. The CDR3 loop is CASSVVGRDDEQYF. The DNA for the CDR3 is TGTGCCAGCAGCGTAGTCGGGAGGGACGACGAGCAGTACTTC.

The chain employs TRBV4-2 and TRBJ2-3; D perhaps matches TRBD2 (6 bases). Germline CDR1 reads LGHNA; CDR2 reads YNFKEQ. The CDR3 loop spans 18 amino acids. Trimming took off 0 bases at V and 6 bases at J, with 22 bases between the two ends. The CDR3 reads CASSQDPSAGRGRDTQYF. For the CDR3, the DNA is TGTGCCAGCAGCCAAGATCCTTCCGCGGGACGGGGAAGGGATACGCAGTATTTT.

The V and J genes are TRBV5-5 and TRBJ1-2, with D possibly matching TRBD1 (6 bases). Trimming stripped 2 bases from V and 7 bases from J, with 15 bases between. The germline CDR1 and CDR2 sequences are SGHKS and YYEKEE (reference sequence). The CDR3 is 14 residues long. CDR3 loop: CASSLTGQPSGYTF. CDR3 DNA sequence: TGTGCCAGCAGCTTAACTGGACAGCCTAGTGGCTACACCTTC.

The chain joins TRBV5-1 to TRBJ2-3; 12 bases are shared with TRBD2. Trimming took 5 bases from V and 10 from J; bases not matched to a gene: 11. Germline CDR1 is SGHRS and CDR2 is YFSETQ. The CDR3 contains 15 residues. Here the CDR3 reads CASSFQTSGGVAQYF. CDR3 bases: TGCGCCAGCAGTTTTCAGACTAGCGGGGGCGTGGCGCAGTATTTT. Full variable domain (rest looked up from reference TRBV5-1 and TRBJ2-3): KAGVTQTPRYLIKTRGQQVTLSCSPISGHRSVSWYQQTPGQGLQFLFEYFSETQRNKGNFPGRFSGRQFSNSRSEMNVSTLELGDSALYLCASSFQTSGGVAQYFGPGTRLTVL.

J is TRBJ2-7 and V is TRBV5-1; 10 nucleotides match TRBD2. The CDR3 consists of 16 residues. V lost 0 bases to trimming and J lost 6 bases; unmatched junction nucleotides: 9. Germline assignment: CDR1 SGHRS and CDR2 YFSETQ. In nucleotides, the CDR3 is TGCGCCAGCAGCTTGGAAGGTCCTAGCGGGAGTAGCGAGCAGTACTTC. The encoded protein is CASSLEGPSGSSEQYF.

The rearrangement joins TRBV5-6 to TRBJ2-7; 8 positions agree with TRBD1. CDR1 and CDR2 from the germline V gene are SGHDT and YYEEEE. The CDR3 is 14 residues long. V gave up 3 bases and J gave up 3 bases; unmatched junction bases: 5. The CDR3 coding sequence is TGTGCCAGCAGCTCACAGGGGGTAGACTACGAGCAGTACTTC. Residues: CASSSQGVDYEQYF.

The chain couples TRBV19 to TRBJ2-3, with TRBD1 matching over 7 bases. This CDR3 spans 16 amino acids. After removal of 0 bases from V and 0 bases from J, the junction contained 3 bases not matched to a gene. CDR1 LNHDA and CDR2 SQIVND come from the germline V gene (reference sequence). In DNA, the CDR3 is TGTGCCAGTAGTATAGAACCGGGACAGAGCACAGATACGCAGTATTTT. Protein product: CASSIEPGQSTDTQYF.

Only one count was recorded for this clone. CDR3 amino acids: CASRQGASYEQYF. CDR3 nucleotides: TGTGCCAGCAGGCAGGGGGCGTCCTACGAGCAGTACTTC. The chain recombines TRBV6-5 with TRBJ2-7; 8 bases agree with TRBD1. Germline V lookup: CDR1 MNHEY, CDR2 SVGAGI. CDR3 length: 13 residues. The trim removed 6 bases at V and 1 base at J, leaving 2 bases unmatched.

This rearrangement joins TRBV18 to TRBJ1-1; D uncertain. The CDR3 is 16 residues long. Germline values: CDR1 KGHSH, CDR2 LQKENI. Trimming removed 0 bases from V and 4 bases from J, with 15 bases in between. The CDR3 DNA reads TGTGCCAGCTCACCACCAACCCCGGCGGTTACCACTGAAGCTTTCTTT. Translation gives CASSPPTPAVTTEAFF.

This chain joins TRBV19 and TRBJ2-2, with a tentative D call TRBD2 (6 bases). Trimming stripped 4 bases from V and 7 bases from J, with 13 bases between. The CDR3 is 14 amino acids. Germline CDR1 LNHDA, CDR2 SQIVND (reference sequence). The CDR3 loop is CASSRRVLGGELFF. For the CDR3, the DNA is TGTGCCAGTAGTAGGAGGGTCCTCGGCGGGGAGCTGTTTTTT.

This chain uses TRBV4-1 with TRBJ2-7; 8 bases are shared with TRBD2. The CDR3 consists of 17 residues. The J segment lost 7 bases and the V segment lost 2 bases, leaving 16 bases of the junction unmatched. Germline CDR1 reads MGHRA; CDR2 reads YSYEKL. The CDR3 DNA is TGCGCCAGCAGCCAACCGCCGGGAGCGGGAGAGGGTCGGGAGCAGTACTTC. As protein: CASSQPPGAGEGREQYF.

The chain employs TRBV28 and TRBJ1-1; D unclear. This CDR3 comprises 13 residues. V was cut by 2 bases and J by 2 bases, with 6 bases left in between. The germline V gene has CDR1 MDHEN and CDR2 SYDVKM. The CDR3 is CASSLEFNTEAFF. Here the CDR3 DNA reads TGTGCCAGCAGTTTAGAGTTTAACACTGAAGCTTTCTTT.

This clone has more than one count but fewer than ten. The chain couples TRBV28 to TRBJ2-5; 7 nucleotides line up with TRBD1. This CDR3 comprises 11 residues. Trimming took 10 bases from V and 5 from J; bases not matched to a gene: 4. The germline CDR1 and CDR2 sequences are MDHEN and SYDVKM. As DNA, the CDR3 is TGTGCCACTCAGGGGGTCGAGACCCAGTACTTC. Translating gives CATQGVETQYF.

The chain combines TRBV7-9 with TRBJ2-1, with TRBD2 matching over 13 bases. In germline, CDR1 is SEHNR, CDR2 FQNEAQ (reference sequence). The V and J ends lost 5 bases and 0 bases, in that order; junction bases with no gene match: 7. The CDR3 has 18 residues. This chain's CDR3 is CASSPPGLAGSSYNEQFF. DNA of the CDR3: TGTGCCAGCAGCCCCCCGGGACTAGCGGGGAGCTCCTACAATGAGCAGTTCTTC.

This clone was recorded once. The chain has TRBV14 and TRBJ1-2, with D possibly being TRBD1 (6 bases). This CDR3 spans 16 amino acids. CDR1 SGHDN and CDR2 FVKESK come from the germline V gene. V was shortened by 4 bases and J by 5 bases, with 20 bases between the two germline ends. The CDR3 DNA reads as TGTGCCAGCAGCCCACGACTAAGAAACAGGGATTATGGCTACACCTTC. The encoded protein is CASSPRLRNRDYGYTF. The full variable domain, completed using reference TRBV14 and TRBJ1-2, is EAGVTQFPSHSVIEKGQTVTLRCDPISGHDNLYWYRRVMGKEIKFLLHFVKESKQDESGMPNNRFLAERTGGTYSTLKVQPAELEDSGVYFCASSPRLRNRDYGYTFGSGTRLTVV.

The table lists this clone with a count of one. The chain employs TRBV7-8 and TRBJ1-3, with TRBD1 matching 10 bases. Germline V lookup: CDR1 SGHVS, CDR2 FQNEAQ. Losses at the gene ends were 8 bases for V and 0 bases for J; bases not matched to a gene: 1. This CDR3 spans 14 amino acids. CDR3 region: CASGDRGSGNTIYF. CDR3 DNA: TGTGCCAGCGGGGACAGGGGCTCTGGAAACACCATATATTTT.

The chain uses TRBV4-1 and TRBJ2-2; no reliable D call. Trimming shortened V by 1 base and J by 4 bases, and 7 bases separated the two germline ends. CDR1 is MGHRA and CDR2 is YSYEKL in the germline V gene. This CDR3 contains 14 residues. The CDR3 spells CASSQVPSTGELFF. The CDR3 DNA reads TGCGCCAGCAGCCAAGTACCCAGCACCGGGGAGCTGTTTTTT.

The V and J genes are TRBV5-4 and TRBJ2-5; 8 bases map to TRBD2. There are 16 residues in the CDR3. Looked up from germline, CDR1 is SGHNT and CDR2 is YYREEE (reference sequence). The V gene end was trimmed by 0 bases and the J gene end by 4 bases; junction bases not matched to a gene: 8. The CDR3 region has the DNA TGTGCCAGCAGCTTGGTTAGCGGGGCCGGTAGAGAGACCCAGTACTTC. The encoded protein is CASSLVSGAGRETQYF.

J is TRBJ2-5 and V is TRBV18; D is uncertain. Per germline, CDR1 KGHSH and CDR2 LQKENI. Trimming took off 2 bases at V and 2 bases at J, with 9 bases between the two ends. The CDR3 runs 14 residues. The CDR3 loop is CASSPNAQQETQYF. The CDR3 DNA is TGTGCCAGCTCACCAAATGCTCAGCAAGAGACCCAGTACTTC.

The chain couples TRBV19 to TRBJ1-2; 7 bases are shared with TRBD1. CDR1 LNHDA and CDR2 SQIVND come from the germline V gene (reference sequence). The CDR3 sequence is 13 residues long. The junction had 1 base not matched to a gene; V was cut back by 4 bases and J by 2 bases. CDR3 sequence: CASSTDRNYGYTF. As DNA, the CDR3 is TGTGCCAGTAGTACGGACAGGAACTATGGCTACACCTTC.